This section outlines one T cell receptor beta chain sequence together with its context. The antigen remains unidentified. The authors reverse transcribed all of the isolated RNA, so sequencing captured expressed TCRB transcripts. Each sample of naive, central memory or regulatory T cells had, on average, roughly 3.5 million reads. The data were produced by immunoSEQ multiplex PCR, yet TCRdb's version contains in-frame clones alone and is incomplete. The data contain 150,000 to 200,000 clones, 9% of them singletons. The data stem from a study of beta chain features in type 1 diabetes. Whole-study context: The samples had around 98 million sorted cells examined in all. Findings and limits, study-wide: Across all four CD4+ subsets, people with type 1 diabetes showed modestly shorter TCRB CDR3s. Sequencing of cDNA might inflate the share of cells that strongly express TCR.

V was cut by 6 bases and J by 4 bases, with 28 bases left in between. The CDR3 covers 17 residues. Germline V lookup: CDR1 GTSNPN, CDR2 SVGIG (reference sequence). Material for sequencing was central memory CD4+ T cells from blood. The gene calls are TRBV30 and TRBJ2-7, with D maybe TRBD2 (6 bases). The receptor comes from a woman aged 30 to 39 with type 1 diabetes. CDR3 region: CACSRAGPPSVLYEQYF. The DNA of the CDR3 is TGTGCCTGTAGTCGCGCGGGGCCCCCTTCTGTGTTATACGAGCAGTACTTC.